The rows below give T cell receptor beta chains drawn from one sample of a study of cytomegalovirus exposure and HLA in healthy donors. Sequencing used immunoSEQ multiplex PCR; TCRdb keeps in-frame clones, though not all of them. The sample yields over 80,000 clones, 85% seen once. Sequencing was done on a sample of PBMCs. These receptors originate from a man younger than 35 in good health and CMV-seropositive. CDR3s include the opening cysteine and the closing phenylalanine or tryptophan. Each record gives: J gene, clone size, D gene, V gene, CDR3 DNA, CDR3 protein. The D gene is left open where the match is weak. For some rows the clone size is stated as once, few or many, or as a class when expanded; others skip it.

J gene: TRBJ2-1
clone size: few
D gene: NA
V gene: TRBV7-3
CDR3 DNA: TGTGCCAGCAGCTTAGGCTCTGCGAGCGGGGAGCAGTTCTTC
CDR3 protein: CASSLGSASGEQFF

J gene: TRBJ2-1
clone size: NA
D gene: TRBD1
V gene: TRBV10-3
CDR3 DNA: TGTGCCATCAAACAAACAGGGGGGTACAATGAGCAGTTCTTC
CDR3 protein: CAIKQTGGYNEQFF

J gene: TRBJ2-3
clone size: once
D gene: TRBD2
V gene: TRBV19
CDR3 DNA: TGTGCCAGTAGTTCAAGGACTAGCGGGACTAGCACAGATACGCAGTATTTT
CDR3 protein: CASSSRTSGTSTDTQYF

J gene: TRBJ1-3
clone size: NA
D gene: NA
V gene: TRBV28
CDR3 DNA: TGTGCCAGCAGTTCCGGGGGGGCAGTTTCTGGAAACACCATATATTTT
CDR3 protein: CASSSGGAVSGNTIYF

J gene: TRBJ1-2
clone size: once
D gene: TRBD1
V gene: TRBV28
CDR3 DNA: TGTGCCAGCAGCTCCAGACAGGGCACCGGCTACACCTTC
CDR3 protein: CASSSRQGTGYTF

J gene: TRBJ2-4
clone size: medium-sized
D gene: TRBD1
V gene: TRBV2
CDR3 DNA: TGTGCCAGCAGCGTCAAAGGGGACAGCAAAAACATTCAGTACTTC
CDR3 protein: CASSVKGDSKNIQYF

J gene: TRBJ2-5
clone size: NA
D gene: TRBD1
V gene: TRBV19
CDR3 DNA: TGTGCCAGTAGTATCGGGGGACAGGTCAACCAAGAGACCCAGTACTTC
CDR3 protein: CASSIGGQVNQETQYF

J gene: TRBJ2-7
clone size: few
D gene: TRBD1
V gene: TRBV7-9
CDR3 DNA: TGTGCCAGCAGCGGCCATGACAGGGGGCGAGAGCAGTACTTC
CDR3 protein: CASSGHDRGREQYF

J gene: TRBJ1-2
clone size: NA
D gene: TRBD1
V gene: TRBV28
CDR3 DNA: TGTGCCAGTGATTCCGGGACAGGGATCTATGGCTACACCTTC
CDR3 protein: CASDSGTGIYGYTF

J gene: TRBJ2-3
clone size: once
D gene: TRBD1
V gene: TRBV6-5
CDR3 DNA: TGTGCCAGCAGTTCCGGGACAGGGGGCGTAGATACGCAGTATTTT
CDR3 protein: CASSSGTGGVDTQYF

J gene: TRBJ1-4
clone size: NA
D gene: NA
V gene: TRBV19
CDR3 DNA: TGTGCCAGTAGTCCCCGACAGTTTAATGAAAAACTGTTTTTT
CDR3 protein: CASSPRQFNEKLFF

J gene: TRBJ1-4
clone size: NA
D gene: NA
V gene: TRBV5-1
CDR3 DNA: TGCGCCAGCAGCTTGAGTGGAACAGGTATTAATGAAAAACTGTTTTTT
CDR3 protein: CASSLSGTGINEKLFF

J gene: TRBJ2-7
clone size: NA
D gene: TRBD1
V gene: TRBV7-6
CDR3 DNA: TGTGCCAGCAGCTCGCCCCGGGACAGGGTTGGCTACGAGCAGTACTTC
CDR3 protein: CASSSPRDRVGYEQYF

J gene: TRBJ2-3
clone size: NA
D gene: NA
V gene: TRBV6-1
CDR3 DNA: TGTGCCAGCAGTAACAGGGAACGCACAGATACGCAGTATTTT
CDR3 protein: CASSNRERTDTQYF

J gene: TRBJ2-2
clone size: NA
D gene: NA
V gene: TRBV4-1
CDR3 DNA: TGCGCCAGCAGCCCGAGAGGGACTGGAGACACCGGGGAGCTGTTTTTT
CDR3 protein: CASSPRGTGDTGELFF

J gene: TRBJ2-3
clone size: NA
D gene: TRBD1
V gene: TRBV10-3
CDR3 DNA: TGTGCCATAAGGACAGGGGGGGGGACAGATACGCAGTATTTT
CDR3 protein: CAIRTGGGTDTQYF

J gene: TRBJ1-3
clone size: NA
D gene: NA
V gene: TRBV7-2
CDR3 DNA: TGTGCCAGCAGCTTAGGAGGTTCAGGAAACACCATATATTTT
CDR3 protein: CASSLGGSGNTIYF

J gene: TRBJ2-3
clone size: NA
D gene: NA
V gene: TRBV5-4
CDR3 DNA: TGTGCCAGCAGCCGGCCGGAGGGACAGCCCGAAGATACGCAGTATTTT
CDR3 protein: CASSRPEGQPEDTQYF

J gene: TRBJ2-3
clone size: NA
D gene: TRBD1
V gene: TRBV7-9
CDR3 DNA: TGTGCCAGCAGCCACGGGGGGACAGGGGCAGATACGCAGTATTTT
CDR3 protein: CASSHGGTGADTQYF

J gene: TRBJ2-1
clone size: NA
D gene: TRBD2
V gene: TRBV5-6
CDR3 DNA: TGTGCCAGCAGCTTGGGACTAGCGGGAGTGTACAATGAGCAGTTCTTC
CDR3 protein: CASSLGLAGVYNEQFF

J gene: TRBJ1-1
clone size: NA
D gene: NA
V gene: TRBV5-6
CDR3 DNA: TGTGCCAGCAGCTGGATGGCAGGGGCTCTGAATACTGAAGCTTTCTTT
CDR3 protein: CASSWMAGALNTEAFF

J gene: TRBJ2-7
clone size: once
D gene: NA
V gene: TRBV7-9
CDR3 DNA: TGTGCCAGCAGCCCCTTTTCAGGCGAGCAGTACTTC
CDR3 protein: CASSPFSGEQYF